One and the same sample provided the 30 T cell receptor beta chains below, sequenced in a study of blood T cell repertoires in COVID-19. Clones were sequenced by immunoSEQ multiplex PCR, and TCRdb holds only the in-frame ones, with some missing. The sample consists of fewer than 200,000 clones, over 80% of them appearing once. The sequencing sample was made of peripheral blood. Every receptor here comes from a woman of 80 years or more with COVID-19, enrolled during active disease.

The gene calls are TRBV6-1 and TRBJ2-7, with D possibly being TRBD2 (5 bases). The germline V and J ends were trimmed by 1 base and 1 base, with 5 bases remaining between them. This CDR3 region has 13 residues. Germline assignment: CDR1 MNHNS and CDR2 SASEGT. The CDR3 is CASSEGRSYEQYF. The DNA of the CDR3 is TGTGCCAGCAGTGAAGGGAGGTCCTACGAGCAGTACTTC.

The CDR3 DNA sequence: TGTGCCAGTAGTCATCCGGAGGGACGGCCCGCTAACTATGGCTACACCTTC. Its translation: CASSHPEGRPANYGYTF. The chain carries TRBV19 and TRBJ1-2, with D possibly TRBD1 on 5 matching bases. CDR3 length: 17 residues. The germline V gene encodes CDR1 LNHDA and CDR2 SQIVND (reference sequence). V lost 5 bases and J lost 0, with 19 bases in between.

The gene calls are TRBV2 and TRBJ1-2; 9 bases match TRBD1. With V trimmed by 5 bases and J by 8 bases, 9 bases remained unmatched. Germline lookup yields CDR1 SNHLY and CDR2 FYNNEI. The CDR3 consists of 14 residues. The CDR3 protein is CASSPQGQGQGYTF. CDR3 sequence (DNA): TGTGCCAGCAGTCCGCAAGGACAGGGGCAAGGCTACACCTTC.

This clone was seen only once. The CDR3: CASSAGYTSGQETQYF. DNA of the CDR3: TGTGCCAGCAGCGCGGGATACACTAGCGGACAAGAGACCCAGTACTTC. The chain uses TRBV9 and TRBJ2-5, with 8 bases identical to TRBD2. The junction had 9 bases not matched to a gene; V was cut back by 3 bases and J by 2 bases. Per the germline V gene, CDR1 is SGDLS and CDR2 is YYNGEE. The CDR3 consists of 16 residues.

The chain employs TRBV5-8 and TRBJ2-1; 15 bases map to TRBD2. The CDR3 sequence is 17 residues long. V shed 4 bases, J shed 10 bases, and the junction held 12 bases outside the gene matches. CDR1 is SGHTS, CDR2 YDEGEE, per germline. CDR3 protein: CASSPWTSGGGHREQFF. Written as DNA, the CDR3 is TGTGCCAGCAGCCCCTGGACTAGCGGGGGGGGACACCGGGAGCAGTTCTTC.

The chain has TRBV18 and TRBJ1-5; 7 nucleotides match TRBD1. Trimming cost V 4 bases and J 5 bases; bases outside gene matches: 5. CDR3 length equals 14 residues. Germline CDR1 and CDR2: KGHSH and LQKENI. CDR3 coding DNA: TGTGCCAGCTCACTGACAGGGCGGGATCAGCCCCAGCATTTT. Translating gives CASSLTGRDQPQHF. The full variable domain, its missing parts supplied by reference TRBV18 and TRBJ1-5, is NAGVMQNPRHLVRRRGQEARLRCSPMKGHSHVYWYRQLPEEGLKFMVYLQKENIIDESGMPKERFSAEFPKEGPSILRIQQVVRGDSAAYFCASSLTGRDQPQHFGDGTRLSIL.

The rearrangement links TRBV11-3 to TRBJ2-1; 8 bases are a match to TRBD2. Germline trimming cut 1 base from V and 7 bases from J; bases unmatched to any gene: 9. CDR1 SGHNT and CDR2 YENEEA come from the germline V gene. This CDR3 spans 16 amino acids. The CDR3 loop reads CASSLGTSGRKNEQFF. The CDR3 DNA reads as TGTGCCAGCAGCTTAGGGACAAGCGGGAGAAAGAATGAGCAGTTCTTC.

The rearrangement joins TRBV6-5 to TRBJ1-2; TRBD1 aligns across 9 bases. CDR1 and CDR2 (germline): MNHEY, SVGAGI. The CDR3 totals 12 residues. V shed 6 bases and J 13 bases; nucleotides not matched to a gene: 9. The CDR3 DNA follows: TGTGCCAGCAGAGCCGGGACAGGGCCGCCCACCTTC. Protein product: CASRAGTGPPTF.

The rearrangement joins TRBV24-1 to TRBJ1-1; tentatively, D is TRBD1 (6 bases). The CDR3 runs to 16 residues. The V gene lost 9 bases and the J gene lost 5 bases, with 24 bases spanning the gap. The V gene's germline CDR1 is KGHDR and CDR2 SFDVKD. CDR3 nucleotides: TGTGCCACCGTTTGGGGCAGGGGAGAGGAGTTGACTGAAGCTTTCTTT. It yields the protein CATVWGRGEELTEAFF.

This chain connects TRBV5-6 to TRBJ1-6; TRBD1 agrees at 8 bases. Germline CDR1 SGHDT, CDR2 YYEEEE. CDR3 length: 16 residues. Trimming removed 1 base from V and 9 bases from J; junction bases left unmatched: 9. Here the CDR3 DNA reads TGTGCCAGCAGCTTGAATCCCGGGACAGGCGGTTCACCCCTCCACTTT. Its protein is CASSLNPGTGGSPLHF.

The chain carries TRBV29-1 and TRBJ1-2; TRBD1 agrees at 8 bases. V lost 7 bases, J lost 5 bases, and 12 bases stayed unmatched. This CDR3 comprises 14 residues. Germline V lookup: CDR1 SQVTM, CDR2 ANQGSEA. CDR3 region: CSAMGETGDYGYTF. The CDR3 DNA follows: TGCAGCGCAATGGGGGAGACAGGGGATTATGGCTACACCTTC.

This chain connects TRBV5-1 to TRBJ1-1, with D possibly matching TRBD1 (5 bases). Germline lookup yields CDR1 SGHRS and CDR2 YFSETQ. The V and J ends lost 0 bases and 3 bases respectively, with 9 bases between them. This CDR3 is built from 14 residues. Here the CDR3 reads CASSLARGYTEAFF. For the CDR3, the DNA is TGCGCCAGCAGCTTGGCTCGGGGGTACACTGAAGCTTTCTTT.

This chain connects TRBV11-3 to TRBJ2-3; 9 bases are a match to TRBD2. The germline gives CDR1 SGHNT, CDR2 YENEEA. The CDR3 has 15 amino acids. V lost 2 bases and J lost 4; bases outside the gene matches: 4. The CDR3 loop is CASSLRSGGSDTQYF. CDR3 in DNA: TGTGCCAGCAGCTTACGTAGCGGGGGTTCAGATACGCAGTATTTT.

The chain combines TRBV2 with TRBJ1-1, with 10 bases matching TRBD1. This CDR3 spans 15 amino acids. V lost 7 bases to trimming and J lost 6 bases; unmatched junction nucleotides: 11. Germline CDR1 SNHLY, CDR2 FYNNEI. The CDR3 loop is CASTGFRDRGAEAFF. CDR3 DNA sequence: TGTGCCAGCACGGGTTTCCGGGACAGGGGCGCTGAAGCTTTCTTT.

Here the CDR3 reads CASSIQGTSGPKNIQYF. The CDR3 coding sequence is TGTGCCAGTAGTATACAGGGCACTAGCGGTCCCAAAAACATTCAGTACTTC. The rearrangement links TRBV19 to TRBJ2-4; TRBD2 matches 8 bases. The CDR3 contains 17 residues. Per germline, CDR1 LNHDA and CDR2 SQIVND (reference sequence). V was pared by 2 bases and J by 2 bases, with 8 bases of the junction left unmatched. Full variable domain (rest looked up from reference TRBV19 and TRBJ2-4): DGGITQSPKYLFRKEGQNVTLSCEQNLNHDAMYWYRQDPGQGLRLIYYSQIVNDFQKGDIAEGYSVSREKKESFPLTVTSAQKNPTAFYLCASSIQGTSGPKNIQYFGAGTRLSVL.

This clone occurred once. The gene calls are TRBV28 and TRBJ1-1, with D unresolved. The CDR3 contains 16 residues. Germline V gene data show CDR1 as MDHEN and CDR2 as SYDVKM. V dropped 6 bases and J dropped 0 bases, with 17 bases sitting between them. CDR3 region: CASSLWGGGLNTEAFF. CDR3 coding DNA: TGTGCCAGCAGCCTCTGGGGAGGTGGGTTGAACACTGAAGCTTTCTTT.

This chain's CDR3 is CASSKDRGVYGYTF. The CDR3 DNA reads as TGTGCCAGCTCTAAGGACAGGGGGGTCTATGGCTACACCTTC. The V and J genes are TRBV18 and TRBJ1-2; 10 bases are a match to TRBD1. There are 14 residues in the CDR3. CDR1 KGHSH and CDR2 LQKENI come from the germline V gene. V dropped 6 bases and J dropped 4; count of bases not matched to a gene: 5.

As DNA, the CDR3 is TGTGCCAGCAGTTACATCTCCCCAGGGACTCGACCCACCATATATTTT. Protein: CASSYISPGTRPTIYF. The J gene is TRBJ1-3, the V gene TRBV6-5; D is perhaps TRBD1 (5 bases). V was trimmed by 2 bases and J by 9 bases, leaving 20 bases between them. CDR3 length: 16 amino acids. Germline loops: CDR1 MNHEY, CDR2 SVGAGI.

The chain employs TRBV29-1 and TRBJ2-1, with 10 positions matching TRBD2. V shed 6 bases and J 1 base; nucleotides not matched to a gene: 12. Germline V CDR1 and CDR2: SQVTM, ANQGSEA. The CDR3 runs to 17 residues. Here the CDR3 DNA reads TGCAGCGTGCGTAGCCTAGCGGGAGCCGATTCCTACAATGAGCAGTTCTTC. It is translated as CSVRSLAGADSYNEQFF.

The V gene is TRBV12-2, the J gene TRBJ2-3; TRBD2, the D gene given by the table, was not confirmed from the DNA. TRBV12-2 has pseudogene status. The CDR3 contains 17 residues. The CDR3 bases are TGTGCAAGTCGCACAAAGACTAGCGGGGGGGCAGGAGATACGCAGTATTTT. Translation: CASRTKTSGGAGDTQYF.

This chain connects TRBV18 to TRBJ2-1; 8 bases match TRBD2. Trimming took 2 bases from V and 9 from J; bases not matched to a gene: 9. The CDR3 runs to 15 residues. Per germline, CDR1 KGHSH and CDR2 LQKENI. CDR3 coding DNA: TGTGCCAGCTCACCAAGGTCCCGGGAGGGGGGTGAGCAGTTCTTC. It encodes CASSPRSREGGEQFF.

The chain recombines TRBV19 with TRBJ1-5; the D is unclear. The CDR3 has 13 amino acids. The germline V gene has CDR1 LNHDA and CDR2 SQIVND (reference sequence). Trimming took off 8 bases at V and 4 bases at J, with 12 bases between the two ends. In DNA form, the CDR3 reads TGTGCCAGTTCGGGCCAGCGGAATCAGCCCCAGCATTTT. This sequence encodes CASSGQRNQPQHF. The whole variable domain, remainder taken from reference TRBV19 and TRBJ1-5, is DGGITQSPKYLFRKEGQNVTLSCEQNLNHDAMYWYRQDPGQGLRLIYYSQIVNDFQKGDIAEGYSVSREKKESFPLTVTSAQKNPTAFYLCASSGQRNQPQHFGDGTRLSIL.

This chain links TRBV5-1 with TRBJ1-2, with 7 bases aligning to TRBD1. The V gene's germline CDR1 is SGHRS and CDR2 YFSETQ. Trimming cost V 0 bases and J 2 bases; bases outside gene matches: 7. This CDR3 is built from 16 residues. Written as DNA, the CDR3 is TGCGCCAGCAGCTTGGGAGGGGGCAGCGACAACTATGGCTACACCTTC. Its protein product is CASSLGGGSDNYGYTF.

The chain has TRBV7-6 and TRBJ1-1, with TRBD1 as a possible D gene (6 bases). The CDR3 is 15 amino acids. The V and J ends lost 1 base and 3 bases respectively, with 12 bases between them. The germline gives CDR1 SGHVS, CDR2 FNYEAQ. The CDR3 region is CASSLGGGWDTEAFF. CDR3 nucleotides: TGTGCCAGCAGCTTAGGTGGGGGCTGGGACACTGAAGCTTTCTTT.

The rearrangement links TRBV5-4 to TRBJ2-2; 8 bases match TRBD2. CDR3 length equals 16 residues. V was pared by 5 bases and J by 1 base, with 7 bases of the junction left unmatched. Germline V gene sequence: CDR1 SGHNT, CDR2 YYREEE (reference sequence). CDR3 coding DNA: TGTGCCAGCAGTTTCGGACTAGCTCAGAACACCGGGGAGCTGTTTTTT. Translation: CASSFGLAQNTGELFF.

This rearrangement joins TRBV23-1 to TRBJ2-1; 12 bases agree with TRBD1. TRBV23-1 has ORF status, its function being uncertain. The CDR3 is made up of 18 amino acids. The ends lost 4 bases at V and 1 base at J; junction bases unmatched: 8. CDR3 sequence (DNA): TGCGCCAGCAGTCGGGACAGGGGGCCCGCTTTGTCCTACAATGAGCAGTTCTTC. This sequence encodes CASSRDRGPALSYNEQFF.

In DNA form, the CDR3 reads TGTGCCAGTAGGATGAGGCGGGGGGTCCAAGAGACCCAGTACTTC. Translation: CASRMRRGVQETQYF. This rearrangement joins TRBV19 to TRBJ2-5, with 8 bases matching TRBD2. The germline gives CDR1 LNHDA, CDR2 SQIVND (reference sequence). This CDR3 has 15 residues. The junction had 7 bases not matched to a gene; V was cut back by 6 bases and J by 1 base.

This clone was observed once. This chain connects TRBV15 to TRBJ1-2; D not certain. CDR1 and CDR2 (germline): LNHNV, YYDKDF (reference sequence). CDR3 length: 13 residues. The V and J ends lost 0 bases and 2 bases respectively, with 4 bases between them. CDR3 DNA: TGTGCCACCAGCAGAGACTTGAACTATGGCTACACCTTC. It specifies CATSRDLNYGYTF.

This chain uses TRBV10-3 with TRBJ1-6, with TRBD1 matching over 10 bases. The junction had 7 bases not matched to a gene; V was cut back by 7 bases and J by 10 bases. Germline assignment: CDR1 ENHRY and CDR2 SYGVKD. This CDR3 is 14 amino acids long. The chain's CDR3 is CAITSGTGESPLHF. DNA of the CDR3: TGTGCCATCACCTCTGGGACAGGGGAGTCACCCCTCCACTTT.

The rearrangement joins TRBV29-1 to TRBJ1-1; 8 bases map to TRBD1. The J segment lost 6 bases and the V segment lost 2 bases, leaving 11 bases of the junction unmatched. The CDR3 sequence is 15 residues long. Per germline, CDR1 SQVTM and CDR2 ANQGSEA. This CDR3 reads CSVEIGTGGMSEAFF. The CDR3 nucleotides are TGCAGCGTTGAAATCGGGACAGGAGGAATGTCTGAAGCTTTCTTT.